The present entry profiles one T cell receptor beta chain with its context. This entry belongs to a study of blood T cell repertoires in COVID-19. For the study at large: Some COVID-19 samples were acute and others convalescent; all came from the United States, Italy and Spain.

The CDR3 has 14 amino acids. V was trimmed by 6 bases and J by 1 base, leaving 12 bases between them. Germline V gene lookup returns CDR1 LGHNT and CDR2 FRNRAP. Only in-frame clones appear in the TCRdb table, and some are missing; sequencing was by immunoSEQ multiplex PCR. The sample consists of over 200,000 clones, more than 75% of them appearing once. The specimen sequenced was peripheral blood. The clonotype was recovered from a woman aged 40 to 50 with acute or convalescent COVID-19. The chain employs TRBV12-5 and TRBJ1-1, with D unresolved. CDR3 coding DNA: TGTGCTAGTGGGCCCAGGAGCGGGAACACTGAAGCTTTCTTT. It encodes CASGPRSGNTEAFF. The entire variable domain, with the rest obtained from reference TRBV12-5 and TRBJ1-1, is as follows: DARVTQTPRHKVTEMGQEVTMRCQPILGHNTVFWYRQTMMQGLELLAYFRNRAPLDDSGMPKDRFSAEMPDATLATLKIQPSEPRDSAVYFCASGPRSGNTEAFFGQGTRLTVV.